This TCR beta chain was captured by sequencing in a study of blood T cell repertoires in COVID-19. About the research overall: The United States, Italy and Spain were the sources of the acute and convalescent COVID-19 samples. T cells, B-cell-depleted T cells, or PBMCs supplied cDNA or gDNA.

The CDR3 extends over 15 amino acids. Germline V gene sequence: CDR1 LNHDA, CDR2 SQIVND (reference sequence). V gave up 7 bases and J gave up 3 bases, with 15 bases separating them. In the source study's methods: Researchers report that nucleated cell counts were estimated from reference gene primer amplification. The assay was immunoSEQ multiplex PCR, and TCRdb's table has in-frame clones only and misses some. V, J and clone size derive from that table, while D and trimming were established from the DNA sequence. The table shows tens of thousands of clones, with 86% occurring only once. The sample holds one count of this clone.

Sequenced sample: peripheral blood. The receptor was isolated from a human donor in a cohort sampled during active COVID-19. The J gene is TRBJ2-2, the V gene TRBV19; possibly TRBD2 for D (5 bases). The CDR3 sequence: CASTYRTPDTGELFF. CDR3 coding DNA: TGTGCCAGTACATATAGGACTCCGGACACCGGGGAGCTGTTTTTT.